The clone carrying this T cell receptor (beta chain) was counted only a few times. Its antigen is unknown. TCRdb used MiXCR to reprocess the reads, holding one entry per CDR3 protein. The table has approximately 120,000 distinct CDR3 sequences, about 30% seen once. This specimen comes from a study of T cell repertoires in cytomegalovirus infection. Turning to the study itself: Newly reported HLA-C-restricted and thoroughly characterized HLA-B-restricted CMV epitopes were employed. A matching HLA type, together with CMV infection, was signaled by public TCR beta signatures. General study findings and limits: Ex vivo responses were dominated by HLA-C-restricted CMV-specific TCR beta clonotypes.

This CDR3 comprises 15 residues. Trimming shortened V by 4 bases and J by 0 bases, and 10 bases separated the two germline ends. Germline lookup yields CDR1 LNHDA and CDR2 SQIVND (reference sequence). Source: CD8+ T cells from cultured PBMCs, taken from culture after CMV antigen stimulation. The source is a human donor in good health (CMV status not recorded). Some clones in this sample may be carry-over from other donors' samples. V gene TRBV19 combines with J gene TRBJ2-1, with D possibly matching TRBD2 (5 bases). The CDR3 here is CASSNGLSSYNEQFF. CDR3 nucleotide sequence: TGTGCCAGTAGTAACGGACTGAGCTCCTACAATGAGCAGTTCTTC.